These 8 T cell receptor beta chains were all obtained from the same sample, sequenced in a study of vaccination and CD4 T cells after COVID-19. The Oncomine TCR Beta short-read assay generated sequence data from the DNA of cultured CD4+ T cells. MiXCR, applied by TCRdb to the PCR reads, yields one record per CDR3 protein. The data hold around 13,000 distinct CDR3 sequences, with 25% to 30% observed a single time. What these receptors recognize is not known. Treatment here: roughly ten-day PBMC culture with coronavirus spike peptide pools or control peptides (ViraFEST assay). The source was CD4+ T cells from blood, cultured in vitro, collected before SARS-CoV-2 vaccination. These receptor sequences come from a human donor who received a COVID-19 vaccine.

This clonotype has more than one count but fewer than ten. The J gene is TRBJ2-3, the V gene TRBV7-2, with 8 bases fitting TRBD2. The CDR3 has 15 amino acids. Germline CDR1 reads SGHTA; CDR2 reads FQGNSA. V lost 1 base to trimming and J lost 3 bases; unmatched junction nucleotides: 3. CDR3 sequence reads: CASSLVSGGTDTQYF. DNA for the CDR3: TGTGCCAGCAGCTTAGTGTCGGGGGGGACAGATACGCAGTATTTT.

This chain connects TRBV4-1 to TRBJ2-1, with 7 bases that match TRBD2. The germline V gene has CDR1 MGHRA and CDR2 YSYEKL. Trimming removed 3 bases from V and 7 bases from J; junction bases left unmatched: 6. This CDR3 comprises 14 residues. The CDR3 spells CASSQLGGFNEQFF. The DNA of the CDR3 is TGCGCCAGCAGCCAGTTGGGAGGGTTTAATGAGCAGTTCTTC.

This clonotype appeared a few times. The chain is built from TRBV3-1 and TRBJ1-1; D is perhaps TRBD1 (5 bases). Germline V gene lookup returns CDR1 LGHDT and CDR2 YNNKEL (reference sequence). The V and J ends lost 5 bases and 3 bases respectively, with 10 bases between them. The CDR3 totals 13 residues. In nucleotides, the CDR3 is TGTGCCAGCAGCAAGGGGTTTGACACTGAAGCTTTCTTT. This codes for CASSKGFDTEAFF.

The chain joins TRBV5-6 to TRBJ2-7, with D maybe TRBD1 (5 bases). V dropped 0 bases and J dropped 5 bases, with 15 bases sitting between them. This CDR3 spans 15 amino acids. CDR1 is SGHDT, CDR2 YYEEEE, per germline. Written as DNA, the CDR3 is TGTGCCAGCAGCTTGGTGCATAAGGGGAAGGACGAGCAGTACTTC. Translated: CASSLVHKGKDEQYF.

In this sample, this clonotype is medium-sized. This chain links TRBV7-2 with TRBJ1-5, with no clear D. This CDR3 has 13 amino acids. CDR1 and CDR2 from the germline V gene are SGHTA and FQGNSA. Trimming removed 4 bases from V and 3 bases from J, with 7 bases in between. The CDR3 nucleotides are TGTGCCAGCAGCTCCCGATCCAATCAGCCCCAGCATTTT. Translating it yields CASSSRSNQPQHF.

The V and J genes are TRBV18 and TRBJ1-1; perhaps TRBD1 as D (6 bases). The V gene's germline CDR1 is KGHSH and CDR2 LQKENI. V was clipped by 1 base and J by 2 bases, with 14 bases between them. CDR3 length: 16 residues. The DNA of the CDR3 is TGTGCCAGCTCACCACTGCGTTCGGGGGGCAACACTGAAGCTTTCTTT. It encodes CASSPLRSGGNTEAFF.

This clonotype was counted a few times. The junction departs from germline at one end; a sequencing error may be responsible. The CDR3 sequence: CASRSGHQTGELFF. The CDR3 coding sequence is TGTGCCAGTCGATCGGGACACCAGACCGGAGAGCTGTTTTTT. This chain connects TRBV7-3 to TRBJ2-2, with D perhaps matching TRBD1 (6 bases). The CDR3 covers 14 residues. Germline CDR1 reads SGHTA; CDR2 reads FQGTGA.

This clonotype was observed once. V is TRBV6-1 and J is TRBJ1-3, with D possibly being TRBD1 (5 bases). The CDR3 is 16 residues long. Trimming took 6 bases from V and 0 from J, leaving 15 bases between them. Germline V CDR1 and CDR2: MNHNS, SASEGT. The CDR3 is CASRGGGRPSGNTIYF. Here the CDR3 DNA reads TGTGCCAGCAGGGGGGGGGGAAGGCCCTCTGGAAACACCATATATTTT.